These 2 T cell receptor beta chains came from one sample sequenced in a study of blood T cells in healthy people across ages. Through a sample-barcoded 5' primer and a J-beta primer mix, a second PCR was run for roughly 6 to 11 cycles. TCRdb called the 5' RACE reads again in MiXCR, with one record for every CDR3 protein. Found here are 1.5 million or so distinct CDR3 sequences, about 45% of them singletons; the top ten hold over 3.5%. The sample taken for sequencing was blood. These receptors were taken from a woman aged 18-29 years in good health.

Only one count was recorded for this clonotype. This chain connects TRBV7-9 to TRBJ2-5, with 7 bases identical to TRBD2. Per the germline V gene, CDR1 is SEHNR and CDR2 is FQNEAQ (reference sequence). CDR3 size: 14 residues. V shed 5 bases, J shed 11 bases, and the junction held 14 bases outside the gene matches. CDR3 nucleotide sequence: TGTGCCAGCAGCCGAGGGAGGGCCTACAATGAGCAGTACTTC. This codes for CASSRGRAYNEQYF.

The V and J genes are TRBV20-1 and TRBJ1-5, with D possibly TRBD1 on 6 matching bases. This CDR3 region has 16 residues. V was pared by 4 bases and J by 2 bases, with 18 bases between. The germline gives CDR1 DFQATT, CDR2 SNEGSKA (reference sequence). This CDR3 reads CSAKPPGDIGNQPQHF. DNA for the CDR3: TGCAGTGCTAAACCCCCAGGGGATATTGGCAATCAGCCCCAGCATTTT.